This TCR beta chain was sequenced during a study of blood T cell repertoires in COVID-19. Study as a whole: Samples representing acute and convalescent COVID-19 were sourced from the United States, Italy and Spain.

The repertoire was sequenced with immunoSEQ multiplex PCR; TCRdb's copy has only in-frame clones and lacks some. This table holds more than 75,000 clones, approximately 89% found once. V shed 0 bases and J 4 bases; nucleotides not matched to a gene: 5. CDR1 LGHNA and CDR2 YNFKEQ come from the germline V gene. This CDR3 is built from 18 residues. V gene TRBV4-2 combines with J gene TRBJ2-5, with 16 bases lining up with TRBD2. Material: peripheral blood. This clonotype originated in a man in his forties or fifties with acute or convalescent COVID-19. CDR3 DNA sequence: TGTGCCAGCAGCCAAGATACGGGGACTAGCGGGAGGGGAGAGACCCAGTACTTC. Translation: CASSQDTGTSGRGETQYF.